The 18 T cell receptor beta chains presented below share a single source sample, sequenced in a study of T cells in localized non-small cell lung cancer. This table comes from immunoSEQ multiplex PCR, and its TCRdb copy is limited to in-frame clones, with some not included. The data contain tens of thousands of clones, 80% to 90% of them seen just once; the ten biggest clones take up 2.7%. The starting material was peripheral blood, obtained before any cancer treatment. Receptors were obtained from a woman between 35 and 75 years old with stage I lung adenocarcinoma.

The gene calls are TRBV6-6 and TRBJ2-2; possibly TRBD1 for D (6 bases). V dropped 4 bases and J dropped 13 bases, with 13 bases sitting between them. The CDR3 consists of 12 residues. Germline values: CDR1 MNHNY, CDR2 SVGAGI (reference sequence). The CDR3 nucleotides are TGTGCCAGCAGTTTACGGGTGACAGGGCTGTTTTTT. It encodes CASSLRVTGLFF.

The genes are TRBV9 and TRBJ1-3; unclear D gene. Germline V CDR1 and CDR2: SGDLS, YYNGEE. The germline V and J ends were trimmed by 4 bases and 0 bases, with 11 bases remaining between them. The CDR3 is made up of 15 amino acids. The CDR3 DNA reads as TGTGCCAGCAGCCTCGGAATCTCCTCTGGAAACACCATATATTTT. Protein product: CASSLGISSGNTIYF.

The chain combines TRBV5-6 with TRBJ2-3, with 8 bases lining up with TRBD2. The CDR3 contains 15 residues. Germline V gene data show CDR1 as SGHDT and CDR2 as YYEEEE. Trimming cost V 2 bases and J 2 bases; bases outside gene matches: 4. The CDR3 DNA sequence: TGTGCCAGCAGCTTAAGAGCGGGGGACACAGATACGCAGTATTTT. It yields the protein CASSLRAGDTDTQYF.

The V and J genes are TRBV5-1 and TRBJ2-1; TRBD1 aligns across 9 bases. CDR1 SGHRS and CDR2 YFSETQ come from the germline V gene. Trimming removed 4 bases from V and 3 bases from J; junction bases left unmatched: 5. The CDR3 runs 15 residues. The CDR3 region has the DNA TGCGCCAGCAGCCAGGGACAGGGTGGCTACAATGAGCAGTTCTTC. This sequence encodes CASSQGQGGYNEQFF.

V and J are TRBV6-6 and TRBJ2-7; the D gene is possibly TRBD2 (5 bases). V lost 5 bases to trimming and J lost 6 bases, with 8 bases between them. This CDR3 is 11 amino acids long. CDR1 MNHNY and CDR2 SVGAGI come from the germline V gene (reference sequence). Here the CDR3 reads CASSQRVEQYF. The CDR3 DNA reads TGTGCCAGCAGTCAGAGGGTCGAGCAGTACTTC.

The chain carries TRBV27 and TRBJ2-7; D is ambiguous. In germline, CDR1 is MNHEY, CDR2 SMNVEV (reference sequence). With 5 bases removed from V and 4 bases from J, the gap between germline ends came to 9 bases. The CDR3 runs to 12 residues. CDR3 loop: CASSPDRYEQYF. The CDR3 bases are TGTGCCAGCAGTCCAGACCGGTACGAGCAGTACTTC.

The chain combines TRBV5-4 with TRBJ2-7; D possibly uses TRBD1 or TRBD2 (5 bases each). CDR3 length equals 17 residues. V lost 0 bases to trimming and J lost 1 base, with 17 bases between them. The germline V gene encodes CDR1 SGHNT and CDR2 YYREEE (reference sequence). In nucleotides, the CDR3 is TGTGCCAGCAGCTTGGGGCCCCCTGGGGGAGTGTCCTACGAGCAGTACTTC. Its translation is CASSLGPPGGVSYEQYF.

V is TRBV27 and J is TRBJ1-2, with unresolved D. V shed 6 bases and J shed 6 bases, with 17 bases lying between them. Germline CDR1 and CDR2: MNHEY and SMNVEV (reference sequence). The CDR3 extends over 14 amino acids. This CDR3 reads CASSQGRDRDGYTF. The CDR3 DNA sequence: TGTGCCAGCAGCCAAGGAAGGGATCGAGATGGCTACACCTTC.

This chain uses TRBV6-5 with TRBJ2-3, with TRBD2 matching 14 bases. Per germline, CDR1 MNHEY and CDR2 SVGAGI. J lost 15 bases, V lost 2 bases, and 7 bases had no gene match. This CDR3 region has 14 residues. CDR3 coding DNA: TGTGCCAGCAGTTACAGGACTAGCGGGAGGTTGCAATATTTT. This translates into CASSYRTSGRLQYF.

CDR3 bases: TGTGCCAGCAGTTACTCCGGGACCGGGACCGGGGAGCTGTTTTTT. Protein: CASSYSGTGTGELFF. The chain couples TRBV6-6 to TRBJ2-2; D possibly matches TRBD1 or TRBD2 (5 bases each). The germline V gene encodes CDR1 MNHNY and CDR2 SVGAGI (reference sequence). The V end lost 0 bases, the J end lost 5 bases, and 10 bases lay between the germline ends. The CDR3 is made up of 15 amino acids.

This sequence joins TRBV7-9 and TRBJ2-1; 10 nucleotides line up with TRBD2. The J segment lost 8 bases and the V segment lost 2 bases, leaving 6 bases of the junction unmatched. Germline assignment: CDR1 SEHNR and CDR2 FQNEAQ (reference sequence). This CDR3 is 15 amino acids long. For the CDR3, the DNA is TGTGCCAGCAGCTTACTAGCGGGAGTTTTGGATGAGCAGTTCTTC. Translation gives CASSLLAGVLDEQFF.

The chain carries TRBV11-3 and TRBJ2-5, with TRBD2 identical over 7 bases. This CDR3 region has 17 residues. CDR1 and CDR2 (germline): SGHNT, YENEEA. V lost 5 bases to trimming and J lost 0 bases; unmatched junction nucleotides: 12. CDR3 bases: TGTGCCAGCAGCGCCCCTCTGGGAGCGGGAAACCAAGAGACCCAGTACTTC. It encodes CASSAPLGAGNQETQYF.

The V call is TRBV10-3, the J call TRBJ2-1; 8 bases line up with TRBD2. The germline CDR1 and CDR2 sequences are ENHRY and SYGVKD. The CDR3 is 14 residues long. Losses at the gene ends were 10 bases for V and 9 bases for J; bases not matched to a gene: 14. CDR3 DNA: TGTGCCACCGGGGGATCCGGGACTAGGGTTGAGCAGTTCTTC. Its protein is CATGGSGTRVEQFF.

The J gene is TRBJ2-1, the V gene TRBV5-8; a weak D match, TRBD2 (8 bases). CDR3 length: 16 residues. V was cut by 3 bases and J by 6 bases, with 19 bases left in between. Germline V lookup: CDR1 SGHTS, CDR2 YDEGEE. CDR3 nucleotide sequence: TGTGCCAGCAGCTCTCGGGGGGGTACAGGGGCCAATGAGCAGTTCTTC. This sequence encodes CASSSRGGTGANEQFF.

The rearrangement joins TRBV19 to TRBJ1-5; a possible D gene is TRBD1 (5 bases). Germline loops: CDR1 LNHDA, CDR2 SQIVND (reference sequence). The CDR3 is 16 amino acids. Trimming took 7 bases from V and 2 from J, leaving 18 bases between them. CDR3 sequence (DNA): TGTGCCAGTACCCCTCTAGTAGGGGCGGGCAATCAGCCCCAGCATTTT. Translation gives CASTPLVGAGNQPQHF.

The CDR3 sequence: CACTFQLGAQGPIYF. The CDR3 nucleotides are TGTGCCTGTACCTTTCAGCTCGGGGCACAAGGACCCATATATTTT. The rearrangement links TRBV30 to TRBJ1-3; TRBD1 is a possible D gene (5 bases). Trimming removed 6 bases from V and 11 bases from J, with 26 bases in between. CDR1 GTSNPN and CDR2 SVGIG come from the germline V gene (reference sequence). This CDR3 is built from 15 residues.

In DNA, the CDR3 is TGTGCCAGCAGCTTTGGGACTAACACCGGGGAGCTGTTTTTT. Amino acids: CASSFGTNTGELFF. The chain combines TRBV7-3 with TRBJ2-2; D perhaps matches TRBD2 (6 bases). The CDR3 contains 14 residues. CDR1 is SGHTA, CDR2 FQGTGA, per germline. V gave up 3 bases and J gave up 2 bases, with 7 bases separating them.

This chain links TRBV7-2 with TRBJ2-2; TRBD1 matches 9 bases. Germline trimming cut 3 bases from V and 1 base from J; bases unmatched to any gene: 0. Germline assignment: CDR1 SGHTA and CDR2 FQGNSA. The CDR3 extends over 15 amino acids. The CDR3 DNA is TGTGCCAGCAGCTTGGGACAGGGGAACACCGGGGAGCTGTTTTTT. Its protein product is CASSLGQGNTGELFF.